The next 24 T cell receptor beta chains were all read from a single sample in a study of response to subunit inactivated influenza vaccine (dated by TCRdb to the late 2010s). Libraries were prepared through RT-PCR. Sequencing was carried out with an Illumina HiSeq 2500. TCRdb reran the public reads through fastp at Q25 and MiXCR, keeping productive beta chains. Rows matching on CDR3 protein sequence are summarized as one entry with the most common DNA and genes. Recorded for this sample are roughly 700,000 distinct CDR3 sequences; around 16% of them occurred a single time. The biggest ten clones account for under 14% of the sample. Sequencing used PBMCs from blood, obtained 11 to 12 days after vaccination. These TCRs come from a man between 50 and 59 years old who received an inactivated influenza vaccine. Donor details come from another sample of the same person, matched by shared clones.

This clonotype was observed a handful of times. The V call is TRBV27, the J call TRBJ2-6, with D tentatively TRBD2 (5 bases). V was clipped by 1 base and J by 2 bases, with 9 bases between them. From germline, CDR1 is MNHEY and CDR2 SMNVEV (reference sequence). The CDR3 is 16 amino acids. The CDR3 DNA follows: TGTGCCAGCAGTTTATATAGTAGCGCTGGGGCCAACGTCCTGACTTTC. It translates to CASSLYSSAGANVLTF.

The genes are TRBV9 and TRBJ2-3; TRBD1 agrees at 10 bases. V gave up 3 bases and J gave up 5 bases; unmatched junction bases: 12. CDR1 is SGDLS, CDR2 YYNGEE, per germline. The CDR3 sequence is 17 residues long. The CDR3 loop reads CASSERGGQGRGDTQYF. The CDR3 DNA sequence: TGTGCCAGCAGCGAGAGGGGGGGACAGGGGCGCGGAGATACGCAGTATTTT.

There are a few counts of this clonotype. For the CDR3, the DNA is TGTGCCAGCAGTTTTACTAGCGGGGGGTTCAATGAGCAGTTCTTC. It encodes CASSFTSGGFNEQFF. V is TRBV12-3 or TRBV12-4 and J is TRBJ2-1; 12 positions match TRBD2. CDR3 length: 15 residues. Trimming cost V 3 bases and J 6 bases; bases outside gene matches: 3.

The chain is built from TRBV15 and TRBJ2-7; D uncertain. The CDR3 totals 11 residues. CDR1 LNHNV and CDR2 YYDKDF come from the germline V gene (reference sequence). Trimming shortened V by 1 base and J by 6 bases, and 4 bases separated the two germline ends. Here the CDR3 reads CATSRGVEQYF. For the CDR3, the DNA is TGTGCCACCAGCAGAGGGGTCGAGCAGTACTTC.

The J gene is TRBJ2-7, the V gene TRBV7-9; TRBD2 is a possible D gene (6 bases). The germline V and J ends were trimmed by 2 bases and 0 bases, with 11 bases remaining between them. Germline V gives CDR1 SEHNR, CDR2 FQNEAQ (reference sequence). This CDR3 has 15 amino acids. This chain's CDR3 is CASSLKSGSSYEQYF. The CDR3 region has the DNA TGTGCCAGCAGCTTAAAGTCCGGGAGCTCCTACGAGCAGTACTTC.

V usage is TRBV27 and J usage is TRBJ2-1; D is ambiguous. Germline CDR1 reads MNHEY; CDR2 reads SMNVEV (reference sequence). The length of the CDR3 is 16 residues. V lost 5 bases and J 0 bases, leaving 14 bases between the germline ends. CDR3 in amino acids: CASSPRHTRSYNEQFF. Written as DNA, the CDR3 is TGTGCCAGCAGTCCAAGACATACCCGCTCCTACAATGAGCAGTTCTTC.

This chain connects TRBV12-3 or TRBV12-4 to TRBJ1-1; D not certain. V was cut by 5 bases and J by 11 bases, with 15 bases left in between. The length of the CDR3 is 12 residues. This CDR3 reads CASSTHPTSAFF. As DNA, the CDR3 is TGTGCCAGCAGTACCCACCCCACGTCGGCTTTCTTT.

This clonotype has just one count. The chain combines TRBV24-1 with TRBJ1-2; maybe TRBD1 (6 bases). Trimming took off 7 bases at V and 8 bases at J, with 13 bases between the two ends. This CDR3 comprises 12 residues. CDR1 is KGHDR, CDR2 SFDVKD, per germline. CDR3 DNA: TGTGCCACCAGCCGGACAGATGAGGGCTACACCTTC. Its protein product is CATSRTDEGYTF.

The chain uses TRBV24-1 and TRBJ2-2; the D call may be TRBD1 or TRBD2 (5 bases each). Germline-derived CDR1 and CDR2 are KGHDR and SFDVKD. This CDR3 is 12 amino acids long. V was trimmed by 5 bases and J by 9 bases, leaving 9 bases between them. CDR3 in amino acids: CATSGGTWELFF. DNA of the CDR3: TGTGCCACCAGTGGAGGGACCTGGGAGCTGTTTTTT.

This clonotype was seen more than once but under ten times. The chain is built from TRBV5-1 and TRBJ2-5; D not certain. The V end was cut by 0 bases, the J end by 2 bases, with 11 bases between. From germline, CDR1 is SGHRS and CDR2 YFSETQ. This CDR3 region has 15 residues. CDR3 in amino acids: CASSLALTVQETQYF. The DNA for the CDR3 is TGCGCCAGCAGCTTGGCCTTAACGGTTCAAGAGACCCAGTACTTC. The entire variable domain, with the rest obtained from reference TRBV5-1 and TRBJ2-5, is as follows: KAGVTQTPRYLIKTRGQQVTLSCSPISGHRSVSWYQQTPGQGLQFLFEYFSETQRNKGNFPGRFSGRQFSNSRSEMNVSTLELGDSALYLCASSLALTVQETQYFGPGTRLLVL.

The chain couples TRBV28 to TRBJ2-7; D not resolved. The CDR3 covers 14 residues. The V gene's germline CDR1 is MDHEN and CDR2 SYDVKM. Trimming removed 3 bases at V and 4 bases at J, with 13 bases between. In DNA, the CDR3 is TGTGCCAGCAGTTTGAGCGAAAGACTTTACGAGCAGTACTTC. Translation gives CASSLSERLYEQYF.

V usage is TRBV2 and J usage is TRBJ2-3; the D gene is possibly TRBD2 (5 bases). This CDR3 region has 13 residues. Per germline, CDR1 SNHLY and CDR2 FYNNEI. V lost 0 bases to trimming and J lost 8 bases, with 9 bases between them. CDR3 coding DNA: TGTGCCAGCAGTGAAGCGCGGGTCCTTACGCAGTATTTT. This encodes CASSEARVLTQYF.

The chain links TRBV29-1 to TRBJ2-3; 7 bases fit TRBD2. J was trimmed by 4 bases and V by 6 bases; bases with no gene match: 4. The length of the CDR3 is 12 residues. CDR1 and CDR2 from the germline V gene are SQVTM and ANQGSEA. The chain's CDR3 is CSVWGGSDTQYF. CDR3 coding DNA: TGCAGCGTCTGGGGGGGATCAGATACGCAGTATTTT.

This clonotype has just a few counts. CDR3 protein: CSVGVSESQPQHF. CDR3 DNA sequence: TGCAGCGTTGGAGTCAGTGAGAGTCAGCCCCAGCATTTT. The chain has TRBV29-1 and TRBJ1-5, with D unclear. The CDR3 has 13 residues. Trimming stripped 4 bases from V and 6 bases from J, with 13 bases between. Germline V gene lookup returns CDR1 SQVTM and CDR2 ANQGSEA.

This clonotype was seen a handful of times. The CDR3 reads CASSPPGIEADTQYF. DNA for the CDR3: TGTGCCAGCAGCCCCCCGGGTATTGAGGCAGATACGCAGTATTTT. This rearrangement joins TRBV12-3 or TRBV12-4 to TRBJ2-3, with unresolved D. The CDR3 spans 15 residues. V shed 6 bases and J shed 4 bases, with 17 bases lying between them.

A note on this clonotype: This may arise from a read error, as a much more abundant clone is one base away. The chain uses TRBV5-1 and TRBJ2-1; D not resolved. Germline V CDR1 and CDR2: SGHRS, YFSETQ. The length of the CDR3 is 12 residues. V was clipped by 4 bases and J by 12 bases, with 14 bases between them. CDR3 region: CASSPGDRVQFF. As DNA, the CDR3 is TGCGCCAGCAGCCCTGGCGATCGGGTGCAGTTCTTC. Variable domain in full (rest from reference TRBV5-1 and TRBJ2-1): KAGVTQTPRYLIKTRGQQVTLSCSPISGHRSVSWYQQTPGQGLQFLFEYFSETQRNKGNFPGRFSGRQFSNSRSEMNVSTLELGDSALYLCASSPGDRVQFFGPGTRLTVL.

This sequence joins TRBV20-1 and TRBJ2-7, with a weak D call TRBD1 (6 bases). V lost 5 bases and J 0 bases, leaving 17 bases between the germline ends. Germline V gene data show CDR1 as DFQATT and CDR2 as SNEGSKA (reference sequence). The CDR3 sequence is 15 residues long. The CDR3 sequence is CSAATGRPPSYEQYF. The CDR3, as DNA: TGCAGTGCTGCTACAGGGCGGCCTCCCTCCTACGAGCAGTACTTC.

This sequence joins TRBV20-1 and TRBJ2-5; 9 bases are a match to TRBD1. CDR3 size: 14 residues. J was trimmed by 5 bases and V by 3 bases; bases with no gene match: 7. Germline CDR1 reads DFQATT; CDR2 reads SNEGSKA (reference sequence). CDR3 in DNA: TGCAGTGCTAGTAATTTGGGGACAGGGGAGACCCAGTACTTC. It translates to CSASNLGTGETQYF.

V gene TRBV29-1 combines with J gene TRBJ1-2; 8 positions match TRBD1. Germline V gives CDR1 SQVTM, CDR2 ANQGSEA. V trimming: 3 bases; J trimming: 7 bases; junction bases outside the gene matches: 7. The CDR3 sequence is 13 residues long. This CDR3 reads CSVEAQGASGYTF. The CDR3 DNA sequence: TGCAGCGTTGAGGCCCAGGGGGCTAGTGGCTACACCTTC.

This clonotype appeared a few times. This chain links TRBV20-1 with TRBJ2-1; D call uncertain. This CDR3 has 12 residues. Trimming removed 6 bases at V and 6 bases at J, with 12 bases between. The germline CDR1 and CDR2 sequences are DFQATT and SNEGSKA (reference sequence). The CDR3 DNA reads TGCAGTGCCAGAAGGACCAGCAATGAGCAGTTCTTC. Translation gives CSARRTSNEQFF.

The chain employs TRBV20-1 and TRBJ2-3, with D possibly being TRBD2 (5 bases). With 4 bases removed from V and 0 bases from J, the gap between germline ends came to 17 bases. Germline V gene lookup returns CDR1 DFQATT and CDR2 SNEGSKA (reference sequence). The CDR3 spans 16 residues. The CDR3 protein is CSAINHLKRSTDTQYF. The CDR3 coding sequence is TGCAGTGCTATCAATCACCTTAAGCGGAGCACAGATACGCAGTATTTT.

The V call is TRBV6-1, the J call TRBJ2-2, with 7 bases fitting TRBD2. The CDR3 contains 16 residues. Germline V gene sequence: CDR1 MNHNS, CDR2 SASEGT. V lost 10 bases, J lost 4 bases, and 15 bases stayed unmatched. CDR3: CATQALFTGGTGELFF. The CDR3 DNA follows: TGTGCCACCCAGGCCTTATTCACGGGGGGCACCGGGGAGCTGTTTTTT.

This chain connects TRBV7-2 to TRBJ2-5; perhaps TRBD2 as D (7 bases). The CDR3 extends over 14 amino acids. Per the germline V gene, CDR1 is SGHTA and CDR2 is FQGNSA. V was cut by 3 bases and J by 4 bases, with 12 bases left in between. The CDR3 coding sequence is TGTGCCAGCAGCTTCCAGGGGAGGGGAGAGACCCAGTACTTC. This gives the protein CASSFQGRGETQYF.

This clonotype turned up a few times. The genes are TRBV13 and TRBJ2-7; maybe TRBD2 (5 bases). From germline, CDR1 is PRHDT and CDR2 FYEKMQ (reference sequence). V was pared by 0 bases and J by 5 bases, with 11 bases between. This CDR3 has 14 amino acids. CDR3 sequence (DNA): TGTGCCAGCAGCTTAGGGGGAGCCCCGGACGAGCAGTACTTC. It codes for CASSLGGAPDEQYF.